This entry lists 19 T cell receptor beta chains sequenced from one sample in a study of blood T cell repertoires in COVID-19. Produced via immunoSEQ multiplex PCR; TCRdb's table is partial and in-frame only. Of about 150,000 clones listed, approximately 90% are singletons. The specimen sequenced was peripheral blood. The origin of the receptors is a man in his 60s with active or convalescent COVID-19.

V is TRBV2 and J is TRBJ2-3, with a tentative D call TRBD1 (5 bases). The CDR3 is 15 amino acids. Deletions cut 5 bases from V and 0 bases from J, with 12 bases between. CDR1 is SNHLY, CDR2 FYNNEI, per germline. The CDR3 bases are TGTGCCAGCAGTAGAGACAGATATAGCACAGATACGCAGTATTTT. This gives the protein CASSRDRYSTDTQYF. The whole variable domain, filled in from reference TRBV2 and TRBJ2-3, reads EPEVTQTPSHQVTQMGQEVILRCVPISNHLYFYWYRQILGQKVEFLVSFYNNEISEKSEIFDDQFSVERPDGSNFTLKIRSTKLEDSAMYFCASSRDRYSTDTQYFGPGTRLTVL.

The CDR3, as DNA: TGTGCCAGCAGCCCCTGGACAGGGGAAGGCTACACCTTC. This gives the protein CASSPWTGEGYTF. The chain joins TRBV3-1 (or the pseudogene TRBV3-2) to TRBJ1-2, with 9 nucleotides matching TRBD1. The CDR3 has 13 residues. Germline values: CDR1 LGHDT, CDR2 YNNKEL (reference sequence). Trimming took 4 bases from V and 8 from J; bases not matched to a gene: 5.

The J gene is TRBJ1-4, the V gene TRBV5-4; 8 bases agree with TRBD1. Germline V CDR1 and CDR2: SGHNT, YYREEE (reference sequence). V was clipped by 4 bases and J by 8 bases; unmatched bases: 10. The CDR3 is made up of 15 amino acids. Here the CDR3 reads CASSGKGQGGEKLFF. The DNA for the CDR3 is TGTGCCAGCAGCGGAAAAGGACAGGGAGGCGAAAAACTGTTTTTT. Supplemented by reference TRBV5-4 and TRBJ1-4, the full variable domain reads ETGVTQSPTHLIKTRGQQVTLRCSSQSGHNTVSWYQQALGQGPQFIFQYYREEENGRGNFPPRFSGLQFPNYSSELNVNALELDDSALYLCASSGKGQGGEKLFFGSGTQLSVL.

The J gene is TRBJ2-7, the V gene TRBV9, with 8 bases matching TRBD1. Germline CDR1 is SGDLS and CDR2 is YYNGEE. This CDR3 has 15 amino acids. V shed 3 bases and J 6 bases; nucleotides not matched to a gene: 11. The CDR3: CASSASGQEFSEQYF. The CDR3, as DNA: TGTGCCAGCAGCGCCTCGGGACAGGAATTTTCCGAGCAGTACTTC.

This clone was picked up one time. This rearrangement joins TRBV5-1 to TRBJ1-5, with TRBD1 matching over 9 bases. The germline gives CDR1 SGHRS, CDR2 YFSETQ. This CDR3 comprises 14 residues. V lost 4 bases to trimming and J lost 3 bases; unmatched junction nucleotides: 2. CDR3 in amino acids: CASSTGGNNQPQHF. The CDR3 region has the DNA TGCGCCAGCAGCACAGGGGGCAACAATCAGCCCCAGCATTTT.

The chain carries TRBV27 and TRBJ1-2, with a tentative D call TRBD1 (5 bases). The CDR3 extends over 18 amino acids. Germline CDR1 and CDR2: MNHEY and SMNVEV (reference sequence). The V end was cut by 6 bases, the J end by 1 base, with 24 bases between. Here the CDR3 DNA reads TGTGCCAGCAGCCCGTTGGCGAGCAGGGATCTGGGTAACTATGGCTACACCTTC. Protein product: CASSPLASRDLGNYGYTF.

This CDR3 is CAISAGDVSNQPQHF. Here the CDR3 DNA reads TGTGCCATCAGTGCGGGAGACGTTAGCAATCAGCCCCAGCATTTT. The chain carries TRBV10-3 and TRBJ1-5; D unclear. Germline-derived CDR1 and CDR2 are ENHRY and SYGVKD. CDR3 length: 15 residues. V gave up 4 bases and J gave up 0 bases, with 10 bases separating them.

This clone has a handful of counts. This chain's CDR3 is CAWSTGGGEKLFF. CDR3 in DNA: TGTGCCTGGTCAACAGGGGGTGGTGAAAAACTGTTTTTT. The V gene is TRBV30, the J gene TRBJ1-4, with 8 positions matching TRBD1. Trimming at V came to 5 bases and at J to 7 bases, leaving 6 bases not matched to a gene. The CDR3 consists of 13 residues. The germline V gene encodes CDR1 GTSNPN and CDR2 SVGIG (reference sequence).

V is TRBV30 and J is TRBJ1-2; 7 positions agree with TRBD1. V shed 4 bases, J shed 8 bases, and the junction held 13 bases outside the gene matches. This CDR3 has 14 residues. Germline loops: CDR1 GTSNPN, CDR2 SVGIG (reference sequence). CDR3 sequence (DNA): TGTGCCTGGACCATGAACAGGGGAAATTACGGCTACACCTTC. This sequence encodes CAWTMNRGNYGYTF.

The chain joins TRBV7-9 to TRBJ1-6; TRBD1 agrees at 8 bases. CDR1 is SEHNR and CDR2 is FQNEAQ in the germline V gene (reference sequence). V lost 5 bases to trimming and J lost 12 bases; unmatched junction nucleotides: 9. The CDR3 spans 14 residues. The CDR3 bases are TGTGCCAGCAGCGCCTCAGGGGGCGTAGGACCCCTCCACTTT. As protein: CASSASGGVGPLHF. Complete variable domain (other parts from reference TRBV7-9 and TRBJ1-6): DTGVSQNPRHKITKRGQNVTFRCDPISEHNRLYWYRQTLGQGPEFLTYFQNEAQLEKSRLLSDRFSAERPKGSFSTLEIQRTEQGDSAMYLCASSASGGVGPLHFGNGTRLTVT.

This clone was picked up one time. The chain uses TRBV27 and TRBJ2-7; TRBD1 matches at 8 bases. The CDR3 sequence is 14 residues long. V was clipped by 5 bases and J by 0 bases; unmatched bases: 3. Germline V gives CDR1 MNHEY, CDR2 SMNVEV (reference sequence). As DNA, the CDR3 is TGTGCCAGCAGTGGGACAGGTTACTCCTACGAGCAGTACTTC. Encoded protein: CASSGTGYSYEQYF.

The rearrangement joins TRBV28 to TRBJ2-1; 7 bases fit TRBD1. CDR1 MDHEN and CDR2 SYDVKM come from the germline V gene. The trim removed 5 bases at V and 5 bases at J, leaving 9 bases unmatched. The CDR3 totals 15 residues. The CDR3 nucleotides read TGTGCCAGCAGTACCGACAGGGTTGGAGACAATGAGCAGTTCTTC. It encodes CASSTDRVGDNEQFF.

The rearrangement joins TRBV2 to TRBJ2-3, with 7 bases lining up with TRBD1. The CDR3 has 14 residues. With 11 bases clipped from V and 3 bases from J, the junction kept 11 bases outside the gene matches. Germline CDR1 is SNHLY and CDR2 is FYNNEI. The CDR3 spells CAGRPTGLTDTQYF. The CDR3 coding sequence is TGTGCCGGGCGACCGACAGGGCTAACAGATACGCAGTATTTT. Full variable domain (missing parts from reference TRBV2 and TRBJ2-3): EPEVTQTPSHQVTQMGQEVILRCVPISNHLYFYWYRQILGQKVEFLVSFYNNEISEKSEIFDDQFSVERPDGSNFTLKIRSTKLEDSAMYFCAGRPTGLTDTQYFGPGTRLTVL.

The V call is TRBV19, the J call TRBJ2-1, with 16 bases that match TRBD2. V was pared by 5 bases and J by 5 bases, with 6 bases of the junction left unmatched. Looked up from germline, CDR1 is LNHDA and CDR2 is SQIVND (reference sequence). The CDR3 contains 17 residues. CDR3 DNA: TGTGCCAGTAGTGACGGGACTAGCGGGGGGGTAGACAATGAGCAGTTCTTC. This gives the protein CASSDGTSGGVDNEQFF.

This rearrangement joins TRBV10-3 to TRBJ2-7, with 9 bases fitting TRBD1. The CDR3 totals 14 residues. V shed 5 bases and J 1 base; nucleotides not matched to a gene: 3. Per the germline V gene, CDR1 is ENHRY and CDR2 is SYGVKD. Here the CDR3 reads CAISQTGGSYEQYF. The CDR3 coding sequence is TGTGCCATCAGTCAGACAGGGGGATCCTACGAGCAGTACTTC.

This clone was seen repeatedly, ten times or more. The chain uses TRBV5-4 and TRBJ2-7; TRBD2 matches at 11 bases. CDR1 SGHNT and CDR2 YYREEE come from the germline V gene (reference sequence). This CDR3 has 16 amino acids. Germline trimming cut 0 bases from V and 4 bases from J; bases unmatched to any gene: 6. CDR3 sequence (DNA): TGTGCCAGCAGCTTGGGTATAGCGGGAGGGAGATACGAGCAGTACTTC. Its protein is CASSLGIAGGRYEQYF.

The chain employs TRBV7-6 and TRBJ2-1, with 7 bases identical to TRBD2. V lost 1 base to trimming and J lost 2 bases; unmatched junction nucleotides: 8. Germline V gene lookup returns CDR1 SGHVS and CDR2 FNYEAQ. This CDR3 spans 17 amino acids. The CDR3 DNA is TGTGCCAGCAGCTTAGGCAGCAGCGGGAATACCTACAATGAGCAGTTCTTC. Translation gives CASSLGSSGNTYNEQFF.

The chain uses TRBV5-8 and TRBJ2-5; possibly TRBD2 for D (6 bases). The CDR3 is made up of 14 amino acids. Deletions cut 4 bases from V and 4 bases from J, with 14 bases between. Germline V CDR1 and CDR2: SGHTS, YDEGEE. The DNA for the CDR3 is TGTGCCAGCAGCGGGGGACTCTATGGAGAGACCCAGTACTTC. Translation: CASSGGLYGETQYF.

The V and J genes are TRBV6-5 and TRBJ2-5; 7 nucleotides align to TRBD2. CDR3 length equals 13 residues. The V gene's germline CDR1 is MNHEY and CDR2 SVGAGI. The V and J ends lost 5 bases and 6 bases, in that order; junction bases with no gene match: 6. CDR3 nucleotides: TGTGCCAGCAGTACGCGACTAGCCCAGACCCAGTACTTC. Its protein product is CASSTRLAQTQYF.